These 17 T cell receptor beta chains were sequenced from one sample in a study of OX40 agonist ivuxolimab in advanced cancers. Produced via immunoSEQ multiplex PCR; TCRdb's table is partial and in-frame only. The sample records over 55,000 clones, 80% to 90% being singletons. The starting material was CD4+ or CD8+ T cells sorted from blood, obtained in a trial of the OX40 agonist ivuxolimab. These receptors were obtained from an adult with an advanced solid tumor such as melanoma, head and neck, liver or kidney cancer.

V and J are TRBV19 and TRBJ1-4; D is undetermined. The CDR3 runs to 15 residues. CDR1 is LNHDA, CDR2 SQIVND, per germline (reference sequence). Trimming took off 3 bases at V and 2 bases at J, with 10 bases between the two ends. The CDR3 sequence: CASSIIGRTNEKLFF. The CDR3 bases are TGTGCCAGTAGTATCATTGGACGGACTAATGAAAAACTGTTTTTT. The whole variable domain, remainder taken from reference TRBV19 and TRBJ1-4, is DGGITQSPKYLFRKEGQNVTLSCEQNLNHDAMYWYRQDPGQGLRLIYYSQIVNDFQKGDIAEGYSVSREKKESFPLTVTSAQKNPTAFYLCASSIIGRTNEKLFFGSGTQLSVL.

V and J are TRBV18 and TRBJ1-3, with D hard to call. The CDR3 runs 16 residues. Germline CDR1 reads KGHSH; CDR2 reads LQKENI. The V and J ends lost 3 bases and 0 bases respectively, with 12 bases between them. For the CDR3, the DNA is TGTGCCAGCTCACCTGGACTTTCCGGCTCTGGAAACACCATATATTTT. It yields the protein CASSPGLSGSGNTIYF.

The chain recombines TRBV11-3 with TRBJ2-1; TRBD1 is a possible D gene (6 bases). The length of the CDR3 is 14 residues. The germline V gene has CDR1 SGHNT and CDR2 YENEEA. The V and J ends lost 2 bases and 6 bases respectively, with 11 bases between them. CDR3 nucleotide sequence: TGTGCCAGCAGCTTACTAGTAGGGGGCAATGAGCAGTTCTTC. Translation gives CASSLLVGGNEQFF.

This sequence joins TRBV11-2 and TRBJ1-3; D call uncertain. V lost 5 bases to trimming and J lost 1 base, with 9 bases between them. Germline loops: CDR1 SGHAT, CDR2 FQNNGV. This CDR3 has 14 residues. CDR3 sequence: CASSETESGNTIYF. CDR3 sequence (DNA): TGTGCCAGCAGCGAGACGGAATCTGGAAACACCATATATTTT.

CDR3 sequence (DNA): TGCAGCGTCCAAACAGGGGAAGCTTTCTTT. It specifies CSVQTGEAFF. The chain has TRBV29-1 and TRBJ1-1; D might be TRBD1 (6 bases). The CDR3 is made up of 10 amino acids. Germline lookup yields CDR1 SQVTM and CDR2 ANQGSEA. V lost 6 bases and J 8 bases, leaving 10 bases between the germline ends.

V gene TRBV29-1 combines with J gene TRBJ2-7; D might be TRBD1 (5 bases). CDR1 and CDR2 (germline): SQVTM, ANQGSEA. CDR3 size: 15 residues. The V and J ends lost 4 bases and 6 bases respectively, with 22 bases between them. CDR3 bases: TGCAGCGTTGCGCAAGCAGGGATATTGGTGGGCGAGCAGTACTTC. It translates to CSVAQAGILVGEQYF.

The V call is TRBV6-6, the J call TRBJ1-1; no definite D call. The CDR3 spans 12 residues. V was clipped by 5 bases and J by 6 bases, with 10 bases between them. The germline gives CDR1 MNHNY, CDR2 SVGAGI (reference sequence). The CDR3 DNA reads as TGTGCCAGCAGTAATCAGGTGGCTGAAGCTTTCTTT. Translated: CASSNQVAEAFF.

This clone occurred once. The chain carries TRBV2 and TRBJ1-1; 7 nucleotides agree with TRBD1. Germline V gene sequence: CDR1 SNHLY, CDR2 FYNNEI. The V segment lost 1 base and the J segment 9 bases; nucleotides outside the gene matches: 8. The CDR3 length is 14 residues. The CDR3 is CASSEGEGALKAFF. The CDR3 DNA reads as TGTGCCAGCAGTGAAGGGGAGGGGGCGCTTAAAGCTTTCTTT.

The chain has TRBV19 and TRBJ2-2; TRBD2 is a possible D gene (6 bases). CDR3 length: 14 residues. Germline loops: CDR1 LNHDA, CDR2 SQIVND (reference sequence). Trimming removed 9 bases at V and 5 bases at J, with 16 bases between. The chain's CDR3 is CASHRDRGTGELFF. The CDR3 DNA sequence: TGTGCCAGCCATAGGGACCGGGGGACCGGGGAGCTGTTTTTT. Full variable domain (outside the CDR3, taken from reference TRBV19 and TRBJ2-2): DGGITQSPKYLFRKEGQNVTLSCEQNLNHDAMYWYRQDPGQGLRLIYYSQIVNDFQKGDIAEGYSVSREKKESFPLTVTSAQKNPTAFYLCASHRDRGTGELFFGEGSRLTVL.

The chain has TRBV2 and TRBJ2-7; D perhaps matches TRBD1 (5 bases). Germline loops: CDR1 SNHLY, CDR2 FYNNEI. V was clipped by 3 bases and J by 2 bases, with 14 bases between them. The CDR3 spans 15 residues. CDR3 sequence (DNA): TGTGCCAGCAGTGATCTTTGGGCAGGGACCTACGAGCAGTACTTC. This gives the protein CASSDLWAGTYEQYF.

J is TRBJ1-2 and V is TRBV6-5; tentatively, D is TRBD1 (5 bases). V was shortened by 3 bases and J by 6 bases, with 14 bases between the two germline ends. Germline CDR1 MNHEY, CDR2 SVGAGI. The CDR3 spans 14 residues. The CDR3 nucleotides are TGTGCCAGCAGTTATAATCAGGGATCGAATGGCTACACCTTC. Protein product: CASSYNQGSNGYTF.

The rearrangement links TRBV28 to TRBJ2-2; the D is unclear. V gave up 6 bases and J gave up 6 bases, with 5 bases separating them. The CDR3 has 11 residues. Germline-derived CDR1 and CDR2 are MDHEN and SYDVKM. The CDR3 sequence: CASRGSGELFF. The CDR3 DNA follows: TGTGCCAGCAGAGGTTCCGGGGAGCTGTTTTTT.

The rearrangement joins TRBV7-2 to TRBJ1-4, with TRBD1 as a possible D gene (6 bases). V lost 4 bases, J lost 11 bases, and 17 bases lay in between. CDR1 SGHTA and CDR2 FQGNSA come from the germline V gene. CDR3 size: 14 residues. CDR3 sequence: CASSSGDTPGKLFF. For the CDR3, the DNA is TGTGCCAGCAGCTCAGGGGACACCCCAGGGAAACTGTTTTTT.

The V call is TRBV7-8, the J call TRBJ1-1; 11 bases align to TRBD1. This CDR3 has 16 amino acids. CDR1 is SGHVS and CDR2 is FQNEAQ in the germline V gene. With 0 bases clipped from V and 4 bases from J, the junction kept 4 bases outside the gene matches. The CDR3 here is CASSLAGTGGFTEAFF. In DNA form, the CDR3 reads TGTGCCAGCAGCTTAGCCGGGACAGGGGGGTTCACTGAAGCTTTCTTT.

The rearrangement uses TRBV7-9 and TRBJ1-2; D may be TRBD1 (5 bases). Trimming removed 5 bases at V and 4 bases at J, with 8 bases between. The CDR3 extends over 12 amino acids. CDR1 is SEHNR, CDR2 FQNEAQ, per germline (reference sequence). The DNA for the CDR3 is TGTGCCAGCAGCCCGGGGACCTATGGCTACACCTTC. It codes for CASSPGTYGYTF.

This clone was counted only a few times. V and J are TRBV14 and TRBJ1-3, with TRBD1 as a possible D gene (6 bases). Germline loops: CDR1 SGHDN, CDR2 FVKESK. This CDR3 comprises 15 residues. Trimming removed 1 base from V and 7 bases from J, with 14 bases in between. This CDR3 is CASSQGQASRNTIYF. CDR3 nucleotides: TGTGCCAGCAGCCAAGGACAGGCCTCGAGGAACACCATATATTTT.

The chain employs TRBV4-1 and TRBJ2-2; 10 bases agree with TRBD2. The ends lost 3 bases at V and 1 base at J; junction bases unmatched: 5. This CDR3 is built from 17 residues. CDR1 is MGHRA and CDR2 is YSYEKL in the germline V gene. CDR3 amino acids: CASSQEAGGLNTGELFF. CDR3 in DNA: TGCGCCAGCAGCCAGGAAGCGGGGGGGTTGAACACCGGGGAGCTGTTTTTT.